This T cell receptor beta chain was recovered during a study of cytomegalovirus exposure and HLA in healthy donors. While unrecorded immune exposures were likely, the donors were nominally healthy when sampled. It was with 60 Vbeta and 13 Jbeta primers that the PCR ran. This table comes from immunoSEQ multiplex PCR, and its TCRdb copy is limited to in-frame clones, with some not included. The repertoire holds tens of thousands of clones, with roughly 90% as singletons. V was clipped by 6 bases and J by 1 base; unmatched bases: 4. CDR3 size: 16 residues. Germline assignment: CDR1 SGHVS and CDR2 FQNEAQ.

The rearrangement uses TRBV7-8 and TRBJ2-1; 12 bases map to TRBD2. The source is a man aged 25-45 years in good health and CMV-seropositive. The sample comprised PBMCs. This CDR3 reads CASRRTSGNSYNEQFF. For the CDR3, the DNA is TGTGCCAGCAGACGGACTAGCGGGAATTCCTACAATGAGCAGTTCTTC.